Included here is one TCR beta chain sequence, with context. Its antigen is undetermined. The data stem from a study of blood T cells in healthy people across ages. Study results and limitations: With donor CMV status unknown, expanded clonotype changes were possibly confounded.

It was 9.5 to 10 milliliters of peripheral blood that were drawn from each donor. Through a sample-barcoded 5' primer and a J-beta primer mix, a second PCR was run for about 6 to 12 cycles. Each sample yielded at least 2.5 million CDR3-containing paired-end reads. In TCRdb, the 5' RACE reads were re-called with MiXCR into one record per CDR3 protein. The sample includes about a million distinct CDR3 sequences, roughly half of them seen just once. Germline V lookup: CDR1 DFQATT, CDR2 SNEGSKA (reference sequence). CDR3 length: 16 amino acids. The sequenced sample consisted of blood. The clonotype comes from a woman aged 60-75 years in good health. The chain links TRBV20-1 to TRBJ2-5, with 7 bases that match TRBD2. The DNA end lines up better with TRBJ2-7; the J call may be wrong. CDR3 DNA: TGCAGTGCTAGCCGGTCTGGGGGGGTTTCTGTGGGCGAGCAGTACTTC. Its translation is CSASRSGGVSVGEQYF.